These 32 T cell receptor beta chains came from one sample sequenced in a study of blood T cell repertoires in COVID-19. The method was immunoSEQ multiplex PCR; TCRdb's version includes in-frame clones alone and lacks a portion of them. This sample has some 150,000 clones; roughly 88% occur once, and the top ten carry about 4.1%. Material for sequencing was PBMCs or T cells enriched from blood (not recorded which). These receptors originate from a man aged 45-60 years who had recovered from COVID-19.

The rearrangement joins TRBV15 to TRBJ1-4; weak D call: TRBD1 (5 bases). Between the trimmed V and J ends, which lost 0 bases and 7 bases, there was a span of 21 bases. This CDR3 comprises 18 residues. Per germline, CDR1 LNHNV and CDR2 YYDKDF (reference sequence). CDR3 in amino acids: CATSRDISGPVTTEKLFF. The CDR3 DNA reads as TGTGCCACCAGCAGAGATATTTCAGGGCCCGTCACCACTGAAAAACTGTTTTTT.

The DNA of the CDR3 is TGCGCCAGCAGTAAGGACAGGGGGCTTCCCCCCGACTCGGGGAACGAGCAGTACTTC. Its translation: CASSKDRGLPPDSGNEQYF. The chain joins TRBV5-1 to TRBJ2-7, with 11 bases identical to TRBD1. CDR1 SGHRS and CDR2 YFSETQ come from the germline V gene. There are 19 residues in the CDR3. Unmatched junction bases numbered 21, after V lost 5 bases and J lost 5 bases.

The J gene is TRBJ2-2, the V gene TRBV18; TRBD2 matches at 12 bases. The CDR3 is 16 amino acids. Germline CDR1 is KGHSH and CDR2 is LQKENI. J lost 7 bases, V lost 2 bases, and 5 bases had no gene match. CDR3: CASSPTSGRSNGELFF. The DNA for the CDR3 is TGTGCCAGCTCACCAACTAGCGGGAGGAGTAACGGGGAGCTGTTTTTT.

The rearrangement links TRBV20-1 to TRBJ2-1; the D gene is possibly TRBD2 (6 bases). V was shortened by 3 bases and J by 2 bases, with 14 bases between the two germline ends. This CDR3 is built from 15 residues. The germline V gene has CDR1 DFQATT and CDR2 SNEGSKA (reference sequence). The CDR3 loop reads CSASAASVTYNEQFF. For the CDR3, the DNA is TGCAGTGCTAGTGCGGCTAGCGTGACCTACAATGAGCAGTTCTTC.

The chain links TRBV9 to TRBJ2-2; TRBD2 agrees at 12 bases. This CDR3 spans 14 amino acids. With V trimmed by 3 bases and J by 8 bases, 2 bases remained unmatched. Germline V CDR1 and CDR2: SGDLS, YYNGEE. In nucleotides, the CDR3 is TGTGCCAGCAGCGAAGGACTAGCGGGAGGGGAGCTGTTTTTT. Residues: CASSEGLAGGELFF.

The chain is built from TRBV3-1 (or the pseudogene TRBV3-2) and TRBJ1-2; D call uncertain. CDR3 length: 13 residues. Trimming removed 4 bases at V and 1 base at J, with 7 bases between. Germline assignment: CDR1 LGHDT and CDR2 YNNKEL (reference sequence). This chain's CDR3 is CASSPELNYGYTF. The CDR3 DNA is TGTGCCAGCAGCCCAGAACTTAACTATGGCTACACCTTC.

The V and J genes are TRBV28 and TRBJ2-3; a possible D gene is TRBD1 (6 bases). V was cut by 5 bases and J by 0 bases, with 18 bases left in between. CDR3 size: 17 residues. Germline V gene data show CDR1 as MDHEN and CDR2 as SYDVKM. The CDR3 sequence is CASSLPSRGWSTDTQYF. Written as DNA, the CDR3 is TGTGCCAGCAGTCTCCCCTCCAGGGGTTGGAGCACAGATACGCAGTATTTT. Full variable domain (outside the CDR3, taken from reference TRBV28 and TRBJ2-3): DVKVTQSSRYLVKRTGEKVFLECVQDMDHENMFWYRQDPGLGLRLIYFSYDVKMKEKGDIPEGYSVSREKKERFSLILESASTNQTSMYLCASSLPSRGWSTDTQYFGPGTRLTVL.

The chain combines TRBV28 with TRBJ1-1, with TRBD1 identical over 9 bases. Germline CDR1 MDHEN, CDR2 SYDVKM. This CDR3 spans 15 amino acids. V lost 5 bases and J lost 3; bases outside the gene matches: 7. The CDR3 DNA is TGTGCCAGCAGTATGTACAGGGGGCAGGACACTGAAGCTTTCTTT. Its protein product is CASSMYRGQDTEAFF.

In its sample, this clone was seen once. This chain links TRBV24-1 with TRBJ2-1; a possible D gene is TRBD2 (6 bases). The germline gives CDR1 KGHDR, CDR2 SFDVKD. Trimming stripped 2 bases from V and 8 bases from J, with 12 bases between. This CDR3 has 14 amino acids. For the CDR3, the DNA is TGTGCCACCAGTGATTGGGGGGTTCGCGATGAGCAGTTCTTC. It codes for CATSDWGVRDEQFF.

The chain is built from TRBV15 and TRBJ2-1; TRBD1 might be the D (6 bases). This CDR3 has 18 amino acids. Germline V CDR1 and CDR2: LNHNV, YYDKDF (reference sequence). V dropped 3 bases and J dropped 5 bases, with 23 bases sitting between them. The chain's CDR3 is CATSRKRSGAGVHNEQFF. The DNA of the CDR3 is TGTGCCACCAGCAGGAAACGTAGTGGGGCAGGGGTTCACAATGAGCAGTTCTTC.

The gene calls are TRBV5-1 and TRBJ2-3, with TRBD2 matching over 7 bases. The CDR3 extends over 17 amino acids. J gave up 2 bases and V 0 bases, and 9 bases lay outside the gene matches. Germline CDR1 reads SGHRS; CDR2 reads YFSETQ. The CDR3 nucleotides read TGCGCCAGCAGCTTGGCCGTGGTAGCGGGCTTCACAGATACGCAGTATTTT. Residues: CASSLAVVAGFTDTQYF.

The chain is built from TRBV5-1 and TRBJ1-1; possibly TRBD1 for D (6 bases). This CDR3 has 12 amino acids. The V end was cut by 2 bases, the J end by 9 bases, with 11 bases between. From germline, CDR1 is SGHRS and CDR2 YFSETQ. The CDR3: CASSLGGWQAFF. Here the CDR3 DNA reads TGCGCCAGCAGCTTAGGGGGTTGGCAAGCTTTCTTT.

This clone appeared a single time. The chain carries TRBV27 and TRBJ2-7, with 7 nucleotides matching TRBD1. This CDR3 spans 15 amino acids. Germline V gene sequence: CDR1 MNHEY, CDR2 SMNVEV (reference sequence). V was pared by 5 bases and J by 0 bases, with 7 bases of the junction left unmatched. Here the CDR3 reads CASSPLTGLSYEQYF. CDR3 bases: TGTGCCAGCAGTCCATTGACAGGGCTCTCCTACGAGCAGTACTTC.

DNA of the CDR3: TGTGCCAGCAGCTCGACAGGGGAGGCAGATACGCAGTATTTT. Encoded protein: CASSSTGEADTQYF. V gene TRBV7-3 combines with J gene TRBJ2-3; 8 bases fit TRBD1. V shed 4 bases and J 4 bases; nucleotides not matched to a gene: 4. Germline CDR1 and CDR2: SGHTA and FQGTGA. The CDR3 covers 14 residues.

This chain uses TRBV2 with TRBJ1-2; D uncertain. The CDR3 is 13 residues long. In germline, CDR1 is SNHLY, CDR2 FYNNEI. V lost 3 bases and J lost 0, with 5 bases in between. CDR3 residues: CASSDTANYGYTF. In DNA form, the CDR3 reads TGTGCCAGCAGTGACACAGCTAACTATGGCTACACCTTC. Drawing the rest from reference TRBV2 and TRBJ1-2, the complete variable domain is EPEVTQTPSHQVTQMGQEVILRCVPISNHLYFYWYRQILGQKVEFLVSFYNNEISEKSEIFDDQFSVERPDGSNFTLKIRSTKLEDSAMYFCASSDTANYGYTFGSGTRLTVV.

This clone was recorded once. The CDR3 DNA sequence: TGCAGCGTTTTCGTGGGACAGCCTCCTGGCTACACCTTC. It yields the protein CSVFVGQPPGYTF. The gene calls are TRBV29-1 and TRBJ1-2; 7 nucleotides match TRBD1. Germline trimming cut 5 bases from V and 7 bases from J; bases unmatched to any gene: 10. Germline V gene lookup returns CDR1 SQVTM and CDR2 ANQGSEA. This CDR3 has 13 residues.

The rearrangement uses TRBV2 and TRBJ2-5; TRBD1 matches 8 bases. The ends lost 3 bases at V and 3 bases at J; junction bases unmatched: 6. CDR1 is SNHLY, CDR2 FYNNEI, per germline. There are 15 residues in the CDR3. Here the CDR3 reads CASSDQGAGKETQYF. CDR3 in DNA: TGTGCCAGCAGTGATCAGGGGGCCGGGAAAGAGACCCAGTACTTC. Looking up the rest from reference TRBV2 and TRBJ2-5 gives the full variable domain: EPEVTQTPSHQVTQMGQEVILRCVPISNHLYFYWYRQILGQKVEFLVSFYNNEISEKSEIFDDQFSVERPDGSNFTLKIRSTKLEDSAMYFCASSDQGAGKETQYFGPGTRLLVL.

This sequence joins TRBV2 and TRBJ2-1; D gene unclear. Germline CDR1 and CDR2: SNHLY and FYNNEI. The CDR3 is made up of 11 amino acids. The V gene lost 7 bases and the J gene lost 2 bases, with 3 bases spanning the gap. CDR3 loop: CASTTYNEQFF. The CDR3 region has the DNA TGTGCCAGCACTACCTACAATGAGCAGTTCTTC.

About this clone: The same CDR3 also results from other DNA sequences found in this sample. The chain recombines TRBV19 with TRBJ2-1; D not resolved. Trimming took 3 bases from V and 2 from J, leaving 5 bases between them. There are 13 residues in the CDR3. CDR1 and CDR2 (germline): LNHDA, SQIVND (reference sequence). CDR3 bases: TGTGCCAGTAGTATTGGCACCTACAATGAGCAGTTCTTC. Translating it yields CASSIGTYNEQFF.

J is TRBJ2-5 and V is TRBV7-2; TRBD2 aligns across 12 bases. Germline V gives CDR1 SGHTA, CDR2 FQGNSA. The length of the CDR3 is 15 residues. The V and J ends lost 3 bases and 4 bases, in that order; junction bases with no gene match: 3. The CDR3 protein is CASSLTSGRRETQYF. The CDR3 DNA reads as TGTGCCAGCAGCTTGACTAGCGGGAGAAGAGAGACCCAGTACTTC.

The J gene is TRBJ2-1, the V gene TRBV10-3, with 7 bases fitting TRBD2. CDR1 and CDR2 from the germline V gene are ENHRY and SYGVKD. V was clipped by 0 bases and J by 4 bases; unmatched bases: 9. The CDR3 extends over 17 amino acids. Here the CDR3 reads CAISESGAGTIYNEQFF. DNA for the CDR3: TGTGCCATCAGTGAGTCGGGAGCGGGAACGATTTACAATGAGCAGTTCTTC.

The chain recombines TRBV7-2 with TRBJ2-2, with 8 nucleotides matching TRBD1. Germline loops: CDR1 SGHTA, CDR2 FQGNSA. V shed 0 bases and J 5 bases; nucleotides not matched to a gene: 8. This CDR3 contains 17 residues. The CDR3 DNA reads TGTGCCAGCAGCTTAGCGCTAGGGACAGGAGGTACCGGGGAGCTGTTTTTT. This codes for CASSLALGTGGTGELFF.

The genes are TRBV15 and TRBJ2-5, with TRBD2 matching over 11 bases. The V gene's germline CDR1 is LNHNV and CDR2 YYDKDF (reference sequence). This CDR3 spans 15 amino acids. Trimming at V came to 4 bases and at J to 6 bases, leaving 7 bases not matched to a gene. Here the CDR3 reads CATSIAGGQAKTQYF. As DNA, the CDR3 is TGTGCCACCAGCATAGCGGGGGGGCAAGCAAAGACCCAGTACTTC.

The V and J genes are TRBV19 and TRBJ2-7; a weak D match, TRBD2 (6 bases). V shed 3 bases and J shed 1 base, with 13 bases lying between them. The germline CDR1 and CDR2 sequences are LNHDA and SQIVND (reference sequence). CDR3 length: 15 residues. CDR3 nucleotides: TGTGCCAGTAGTATTGGGGGGAGTAAGTCCTACGAGCAGTACTTC. The encoded protein is CASSIGGSKSYEQYF.

Concerning this clone: In the same sample, other DNA sequences code for this CDR3. The chain employs TRBV5-1 and TRBJ1-4; TRBD1 aligns across 7 bases. The CDR3 has 14 residues. V shed 0 bases and J 7 bases; nucleotides not matched to a gene: 3. Germline V gives CDR1 SGHRS, CDR2 YFSETQ. The CDR3 DNA is TGCGCCAGCAGCTTGGGGACAGGCCCTGAAAAACTGTTTTTT. It is translated as CASSLGTGPEKLFF.

V usage is TRBV20-1 and J usage is TRBJ1-5; tentative D call: TRBD1 (6 bases). V shed 3 bases and J shed 7 bases, with 16 bases lying between them. This CDR3 spans 14 amino acids. CDR1 is DFQATT and CDR2 is SNEGSKA in the germline V gene (reference sequence). DNA of the CDR3: TGCAGTGCTAGTCCCACAGGGACCTTCCAGCCCCAGCATTTT. Residues: CSASPTGTFQPQHF.

V usage is TRBV7-9 and J usage is TRBJ1-4; D not certain. The CDR3 runs to 17 residues. The V end was cut by 5 bases, the J end by 1 base, with 17 bases between. Looked up from germline, CDR1 is SEHNR and CDR2 is FQNEAQ (reference sequence). This CDR3 is CASSPPINGVTNEKLFF. DNA of the CDR3: TGTGCCAGCAGCCCACCAATTAACGGGGTAACTAATGAAAAACTGTTTTTT.

Points on this clone: Other DNA sequences from this sample encode an identical CDR3 as well. The chain is built from TRBV4-1 and TRBJ1-4, with TRBD1 identical over 9 bases. J gave up 1 base and V 1 base, and 1 base lay outside the gene matches. In germline, CDR1 is MGHRA, CDR2 YSYEKL. This CDR3 comprises 16 residues. The CDR3 DNA reads as TGCGCCAGCAGCCAAGGACAGGGGGTAACTAATGAAAAACTGTTTTTT. Its translation is CASSQGQGVTNEKLFF.

This chain joins TRBV7-3 and TRBJ2-1; 7 bases fit TRBD2. Germline V CDR1 and CDR2: SGHTA, FQGTGA. The CDR3 spans 16 residues. Trimming cost V 3 bases and J 4 bases; bases outside gene matches: 9. The CDR3 DNA reads TGTGCCAGCAGCTTGAAACCTAGCGGTACTTACAATGAGCAGTTCTTC. It encodes CASSLKPSGTYNEQFF.

The chain employs TRBV7-9 and TRBJ1-1; tentative D call: TRBD1 (5 bases). The CDR3 totals 14 residues. The germline V gene encodes CDR1 SEHNR and CDR2 FQNEAQ (reference sequence). Trimming cost V 4 bases and J 6 bases, with 15 bases left between them. The CDR3 reads CASSSGTPSSEAFF. Written as DNA, the CDR3 is TGTGCCAGCAGCTCCGGGACTCCCAGCTCTGAAGCTTTCTTT. Supplemented by reference TRBV7-9 and TRBJ1-1, the full variable domain reads DTGVSQNPRHKITKRGQNVTFRCDPISEHNRLYWYRQTLGQGPEFLTYFQNEAQLEKSRLLSDRFSAERPKGSFSTLEIQRTEQGDSAMYLCASSSGTPSSEAFFGQGTRLTVV.

The chain couples TRBV5-1 to TRBJ2-3; D is perhaps TRBD2 (5 bases). V was clipped by 4 bases and J by 2 bases, with 14 bases between them. CDR1 SGHRS and CDR2 YFSETQ come from the germline V gene. This CDR3 comprises 15 residues. Written as DNA, the CDR3 is TGCGCCAGCAGCGACCTAAGGACTGTCACAGATACGCAGTATTTT. This encodes CASSDLRTVTDTQYF.

V and J are TRBV18 and TRBJ2-1, with TRBD1 matching 8 bases. In germline, CDR1 is KGHSH, CDR2 LQKENI. V gave up 2 bases and J gave up 6 bases; unmatched junction bases: 6. The CDR3 sequence is 15 residues long. This CDR3 reads CASSPRGDRGNEQFF. The CDR3 nucleotides are TGTGCCAGCTCACCAAGAGGAGACAGGGGCAATGAGCAGTTCTTC.